The 17 T cell receptor beta chains given below trace back to one sample, sequenced in a study of vaccination and CD4 T cells after COVID-19. Treatment denoted: approximately 10-day PBMC culture with coronavirus spike peptide pools or control peptides (ViraFEST assay). No antigen has been assigned to these receptors. The Oncomine TCR Beta short-read assay generated sequence data from the DNA of cultured CD4+ T cells. TCRdb independently ran MiXCR on the PCR reads; one entry per CDR3 protein. The sample records roughly 16,000 distinct CDR3 sequences, about 43% being singletons. Material for sequencing was CD4+ T cells from blood, cultured in vitro. These receptors all stem from a human donor who had recovered from COVID-19.

The rearrangement joins TRBV2 to TRBJ2-7, with 8 bases lining up with TRBD1. Trimming took 7 bases from V and 2 from J; bases not matched to a gene: 7. Germline V gene lookup returns CDR1 SNHLY and CDR2 FYNNEI. The length of the CDR3 is 14 residues. The CDR3 is CASKGQASTYEQYF. Written as DNA, the CDR3 is TGTGCCAGCAAGGGACAGGCTTCCACCTACGAGCAGTACTTC.

This clonotype has just a few counts. The chain recombines TRBV11-2 with TRBJ1-1, with D possibly matching TRBD1 (6 bases). The CDR3 is made up of 15 amino acids. The V end lost 3 bases, the J end lost 3 bases, and 14 bases lay between the germline ends. CDR1 SGHAT and CDR2 FQNNGV come from the germline V gene. CDR3 amino acids: CASSLVKQGDTEAFF. CDR3 sequence (DNA): TGTGCCAGCAGCTTGGTTAAACAGGGAGACACTGAAGCTTTCTTT.

The table lists this clonotype with a count of one. This chain connects TRBV11-2 to TRBJ1-2; no definite D call. The length of the CDR3 is 14 residues. Trimming removed 3 bases from V and 5 bases from J, with 13 bases in between. Germline lookup yields CDR1 SGHAT and CDR2 FQNNGV. DNA for the CDR3: TGTGCCAGCAGCTTCATTACTGGGAGTTATGGCTACACCTTC. It specifies CASSFITGSYGYTF.

The chain is built from TRBV24-1 and TRBJ2-4, with 8 bases that match TRBD2. J gave up 9 bases and V 4 bases, and 4 bases lay outside the gene matches. From germline, CDR1 is KGHDR and CDR2 SFDVKD. The CDR3 covers 13 residues. CDR3 loop: CATSESGGGIQYF. In nucleotides, the CDR3 is TGTGCCACCAGTGAGTCGGGGGGGGGCATTCAGTACTTC.

This clonotype has only a few counts. The V and J genes are TRBV30 and TRBJ2-2; D ambiguous. The CDR3 contains 14 residues. Germline values: CDR1 GTSNPN, CDR2 SVGIG (reference sequence). The V gene lost 0 bases and the J gene lost 7 bases, with 12 bases spanning the gap. As DNA, the CDR3 is TGTGCCTGGAGTGTTCGTGTTGACGGCGGGGAGCTGTTTTTT. This codes for CAWSVRVDGGELFF. The full variable domain, in which reference TRBV30 and TRBJ2-2 provide the parts outside the CDR3, is SQTIHQWPATLVQPVGSPLSLECTVEGTSNPNLYWYRQAAGRGLQLLFYSVGIGQISSEVPQNLSASRPQDRQFILSSKKLLLSDSGFYLCAWSVRVDGGELFFGEGSRLTVL.

The rearrangement links TRBV20-1 to TRBJ2-3, with D perhaps given as TRBD1 or TRBD2 (6 bases each). The V gene lost 0 bases and the J gene lost 4 bases, with 14 bases spanning the gap. The germline gives CDR1 DFQATT, CDR2 SNEGSKA (reference sequence). The CDR3 is 15 amino acids. The DNA of the CDR3 is TGCAGTGCTAGAGATCGAGGGGGGATCTCAGATACGCAGTATTTT. Translation gives CSARDRGGISDTQYF.

V is TRBV6-1 and J is TRBJ1-6; D ambiguous. The CDR3 runs to 12 residues. The V end lost 10 bases, the J end lost 13 bases, and 17 bases lay between the germline ends. The germline V gene encodes CDR1 MNHNS and CDR2 SASEGT. CDR3 residues: CATRLDSSPLHF. DNA for the CDR3: TGTGCCACCCGGTTAGATTCTTCGCCCCTCCACTTT.

This clonotype has just a few counts. The chain uses TRBV2 and TRBJ2-3, with a tentative D call TRBD1 (5 bases). The CDR3 extends over 13 amino acids. With 8 bases removed from V and 4 bases from J, the gap between germline ends came to 13 bases. Germline lookup yields CDR1 SNHLY and CDR2 FYNNEI. The DNA of the CDR3 is TGTGCCAGCGCAGGGCGTATGGCAGATACGCAGTATTTT. This encodes CASAGRMADTQYF.

In this sample, this clonotype turned up a few times. The chain combines TRBV2 with TRBJ2-5; possibly TRBD1 or TRBD2 for D (7 bases each). Trimming took 1 base from V and 7 from J, leaving 16 bases between them. The CDR3 runs to 15 residues. Germline loops: CDR1 SNHLY, CDR2 FYNNEI. The CDR3 sequence is CASSEVVGGGGTQYF. CDR3 nucleotide sequence: TGTGCCAGCAGTGAAGTTGTAGGGGGCGGGGGGACCCAGTACTTC. Filled out from reference TRBV2 and TRBJ2-5, the complete variable domain reads EPEVTQTPSHQVTQMGQEVILRCVPISNHLYFYWYRQILGQKVEFLVSFYNNEISEKSEIFDDQFSVERPDGSNFTLKIRSTKLEDSAMYFCASSEVVGGGGTQYFGPGTRLLVL.

The CDR3 DNA is TGCGCCAGCAGTTCGAGTAGCGGGCTATACAATGAGCAGTTCTTC. This gives the protein CASSSSSGLYNEQFF. V is TRBV10-1 and J is TRBJ2-1; 7 bases agree with TRBD2. Germline loops: CDR1 WNHNN, CDR2 SYGVQD (reference sequence). Trimming cost V 5 bases and J 4 bases; bases outside gene matches: 8. The CDR3 runs to 15 residues.

The chain links TRBV2 to TRBJ2-5, with a tentative D call TRBD1 (5 bases). The CDR3 runs 13 residues. Per germline, CDR1 SNHLY and CDR2 FYNNEI. V dropped 7 bases and J dropped 2 bases, with 11 bases sitting between them. This CDR3 reads CASKTVIQETQYF. The CDR3 coding sequence is TGTGCCAGCAAGACAGTTATACAAGAGACCCAGTACTTC.

The CDR3 here is CSAPQGGSTDTQYF. CDR3 sequence (DNA): TGCAGTGCTCCACAAGGGGGATCCACAGATACGCAGTATTTT. The genes are TRBV20-1 and TRBJ2-3; a weak D match, TRBD1 (6 bases). The CDR3 consists of 14 residues. CDR1 and CDR2 (germline): DFQATT, SNEGSKA (reference sequence). The V end lost 5 bases, the J end lost 2 bases, and 14 bases lay between the germline ends.

This chain uses TRBV27 with TRBJ2-7; 8 positions match TRBD2. Germline assignment: CDR1 MNHEY and CDR2 SMNVEV (reference sequence). V trimming: 5 bases; J trimming: 0 bases; junction bases outside the gene matches: 3. The CDR3 has 14 residues. CDR3: CASSKAGDSYEQYF. The DNA for the CDR3 is TGTGCCAGCAGTAAAGCGGGAGACTCCTACGAGCAGTACTTC.

The J gene is TRBJ2-3, the V gene TRBV4-1; the D is unclear. The CDR3 contains 14 residues. V gave up 5 bases and J gave up 0 bases, with 9 bases separating them. Germline-derived CDR1 and CDR2 are MGHRA and YSYEKL. CDR3 residues: CASSDLGSTDTQYF. In DNA form, the CDR3 reads TGCGCCAGCAGCGACTTGGGGAGCACAGATACGCAGTATTTT.

This clonotype is medium-sized (0.01 to 0.1%) in the sample. The CDR3 spells CASSLGDFPDYEQYF. For the CDR3, the DNA is TGTGCCAGCAGCTTAGGGGACTTCCCCGACTACGAGCAGTACTTC. This sequence joins TRBV7-9 and TRBJ2-7, with D perhaps matching TRBD2 (6 bases). Germline V gene lookup returns CDR1 SEHNR and CDR2 FQNEAQ (reference sequence). The CDR3 runs to 15 residues. V lost 1 base, J lost 3 bases, and 13 bases lay in between.

This clonotype appeared a single time. The chain combines TRBV6-5 with TRBJ2-1; 8 bases map to TRBD2. Germline V CDR1 and CDR2: MNHEY, SVGAGI. V shed 4 bases, J shed 8 bases, and the junction held 10 bases outside the gene matches. CDR3 length: 15 amino acids. The CDR3 nucleotides are TGTGCCAGCAGTTGGTCTTTCGGGAGGGCCTATGAGCAGTTCTTC. Translated: CASSWSFGRAYEQFF.

The V gene is TRBV4-1, the J gene TRBJ1-5, with D possibly being TRBD1 (6 bases). In germline, CDR1 is MGHRA, CDR2 YSYEKL. CDR3 length: 15 amino acids. The V end was cut by 0 bases, the J end by 5 bases, with 11 bases between. CDR3 in amino acids: CASSQDDRPDQPQHF. CDR3 bases: TGCGCCAGCAGCCAAGACGACAGGCCCGATCAGCCCCAGCATTTT.